This T cell receptor (beta chain) came from a study of T cell responses to AZD1222 COVID-19 vaccine. Notes on the study in general: Seropositivity was recorded at baseline in only 6 or 7 AZD1222 recipients. Vaccine-associated CD4 TCRs spanned spike, dominant at 160-218 and 743-854.

TCRdb keeps only in-frame clones here, not all; method: immunoSEQ multiplex PCR. This sample yields 100,000 to 150,000 clones, of which about 93% are seen a single time; around 7% belongs to the top ten. Comment on this clone: What it recognizes is unknown.

V was trimmed by 6 bases and J by 4 bases, leaving 13 bases between them. The germline CDR1 and CDR2 sequences are MNHEY and SVGAGI. The CDR3 is 14 amino acids. The TCR comes from an adult in good health. The sequences come from peripheral blood, collected on day 0 of AZD1222 vaccination. The V gene is TRBV6-5, the J gene TRBJ1-3; perhaps TRBD1 as D (6 bases). CDR3 DNA sequence: TGTGCCAGCAGATCCGGACAGCCGGGAAACACCATATATTTT. Protein product: CASRSGQPGNTIYF.